The sequence of this T cell receptor (beta chain) was determined in a study of shared clonotypes between healthy human individuals. CDR3 length: 15 residues. Looked up from germline, CDR1 is SGHVS and CDR2 is FNYEAQ. V lost 3 bases, J lost 0 bases, and 9 bases lay in between. The method was immunoSEQ multiplex PCR; TCRdb's version includes in-frame clones alone and lacks a portion of them. This table holds over a million clones, more than 95% found once. The sequence was obtained from a man younger than 45 in good health. Sequencing used naive CD4+ T cells sorted from blood. Specified subset: CD45RA+ positively selected. V and J are TRBV7-6 and TRBJ2-1; no reliable D call. The CDR3 DNA reads as TGTGCCAGCAGCTTTGAACGGAGCTCCTACAATGAGCAGTTCTTC. Protein: CASSFERSSYNEQFF. Full variable domain (outside the CDR3, taken from reference TRBV7-6 and TRBJ2-1): GAGVSQSPRYKVTKRGQDVALRCDPISGHVSLYWYRQALGQGPEFLTYFNYEAQQDKSGLPNDRFSAERPEGSISTLTIQRTEQRDSAMYRCASSFERSSYNEQFFGPGTRLTVL.